This T cell receptor beta chain was recovered during a study of siplizumab effects on memory and regulatory T cells. Clones were sequenced by immunoSEQ multiplex PCR, and TCRdb holds only the in-frame ones, with some missing. The sample holds more than 90,000 clones; 90% to 95% are singletons and the top ten take 1% to 1.5%. The germline V and J ends were trimmed by 6 bases and 8 bases, with 16 bases remaining between them. The germline V gene encodes CDR1 MNHEY and CDR2 SMNVEV (reference sequence). The CDR3 length is 13 residues. Input material: non-Treg CD4+ T cells sorted from blood. The chain links TRBV27 to TRBJ1-2; TRBD1 might be the D (5 bases). This TCR derives from a human donor in good health. DNA of the CDR3: TGTGCCAGCAGCCCCTGGGGGATTGGCGGCTACACCTTC. Its translation: CASSPWGIGGYTF.